The rows below give T cell receptor beta chains drawn from one sample of a study of T cell repertoires in cytomegalovirus infection. These TCRs are of unknown antigen specificity. TCRdb ran MiXCR on the reads and lists one entry per CDR3 protein. Among 830,000 or so distinct CDR3 sequences listed, 32% were seen once. Specimen: cultured CD8+ T cells from PBMCs, collected from culture after CMV antigen stimulation. Every receptor here comes from a human donor in good health (CMV status not recorded). Some clones in this sample may be carry-over from other donors' samples. Each CDR3 is given with its conserved first and last residue. D genes are given only for firm matches.

d_call j_call v_call cdr3_aa
. TRBJ2-1 TRBV3-1 CASSQVYGSYNEQFF
TRBD2 TRBJ2-3 TRBV4-2 CASSQDIVVGGSTDTQYF
TRBD1 TRBJ2-2 TRBV10-3 CAIRTGDAGELFF
. TRBJ1-4 TRBV6-5 CASSYSWADEKLFF
TRBD1 TRBJ1-5 TRBV27 CASSSRQGSNQPQHF
TRBD2 TRBJ2-5 TRBV4-3 CASSPVAGQETQYF
. TRBJ1-2 TRBV4-1 CASSQRTQGKVYGYTF
. TRBJ2-5 TRBV24-1 CATSSGKQETQYF
. TRBJ2-1 TRBV7-2 CASETGNEQFF
. TRBJ2-3 TRBV11-2 CASSTTPDTQYF
. TRBJ2-3 TRBV4-1 CASSQEGSADTQYF
TRBD1 TRBJ1-1 TRBV7-6 CASSGLSGQGIAEAFF
. TRBJ2-1 TRBV11-1 CATEGHLYNEQFF
TRBD2 TRBJ2-1 TRBV7-9 CASSWTSGGRNEQFF
. TRBJ2-6 TRBV7-6 CATPGGGARAAGANVLTF